This record looks at one TCR beta chain sequence and its context. The CDR3 length is 14 residues. Germline V lookup: CDR1 SQVTM, CDR2 ANQGSEA. V shed 7 bases and J shed 0 bases, with 12 bases lying between them. Libraries of TCR beta came from iRepertoire HTBI primers plus Arm-PCR of CDR3 regions. Original data processing: Sample data revealed about 60 TRBV and over twelve TRBJ segments. TCRdb reanalysed the multiplex PCR reads using MiXCR and keeps one entry per CDR3 protein. These V and J calls originate from TCRdb's pipeline instead of the authors' own analysis. The sample records roughly 610,000 distinct CDR3 sequences, more than 15% being singletons. The data stem from a study of regulatory T cells in long-lasting Graves disease. Specified time point: newly diagnosed GD, antithyroid drugs for less than 3 months. The authors made the TCR library using RNA they extracted from PBMCs. The sample was also reused in another study, on T cells in Graves' hyperthyroidism and ophthalmopathy.

The clonotype was recovered from a man aged 18 to 29 with Graves disease. The genes are TRBV29-1 and TRBJ2-2; tentatively, D is TRBD1 (6 bases). Sequencing used peripheral blood mononuclear cells (PBMCs), obtained at new diagnosis, from a patient treated with antithyroid drugs. The CDR3 is CSAEQGSNTGELFF. Written as DNA, the CDR3 is TGCAGCGCCGAACAGGGTTCGAACACCGGGGAGCTGTTTTTT.